Listed below are T cell receptor beta chains from one sample, sequenced in a study of CD8 T cells in ankylosing spondylitis. One entry per CDR3 protein, called by TCRdb with MiXCR from the 5' RACE reads. Among approximately 440,000 distinct CDR3 sequences listed, more than 15% were seen once. The sequencing input was blood, either unsorted or a sorted T cell fraction (not recorded which). The receptors here all came from a male donor with ankylosing spondylitis. The CDR3 runs from the conserved cysteine through the conserved F or W. A D gene is named only where the DNA matches it firmly. The size field is filled for only some rows; it gives once, few, many or a size class.

V	D	J	length	size	CDR3	DNA
TRBV12-3/TRBV12-4	NA	TRBJ2-3	16	NA	CASSLGSAVSTDTQYF	TGTGCCAGCAGCTTAGGAAGCGCGGTTAGCACAGATACGCAGTATTTT
TRBV9	NA	TRBJ2-3	14	NA	CASRREVSTDTQYF	TGTGCCAGCAGGAGGGAGGTTAGCACAGATACGCAGTATTTT
TRBV27	TRBD1	TRBJ2-1	15	NA	CASGLDRSSYNEQFF	TGTGCCAGCGGGTTGGACAGGAGCTCCTACAATGAGCAGTTCTTC
TRBV15	TRBD1	TRBJ1-6	15	few	CATSRKGQRDSPLHF	TGTGCCACCAGCAGAAAGGGACAGAGAGATTCACCCCTCCACTTT
TRBV6-6	NA	TRBJ1-1	13	many	CASSYDGGDEAFF	TGTGCCAGCAGTTACGACGGGGGTGATGAAGCTTTCTTT
TRBV6-5	NA	TRBJ2-3	14	few	CASSYANREDTQYF	TGTGCCAGCAGTTACGCAAACAGGGAGGATACGCAGTATTTT
TRBV5-1	NA	TRBJ1-1	16	NA	CASSSRGRGEDTEAFF	TGCGCCAGCAGCTCTCGTGGTAGAGGGGAGGACACTGAAGCTTTCTTT
TRBV20-1	TRBD1	TRBJ1-5	15	few	CSARDQGQGNQPQHF	TGCAGTGCTAGAGATCAGGGACAGGGGAATCAGCCCCAGCATTTT
TRBV4-1	NA	TRBJ2-3	15	many	CASSQDALATDTQYF	TGCGCCAGCAGCCAAGATGCTCTCGCCACAGATACGCAGTATTTT
TRBV18	TRBD1	TRBJ2-2	14	few	CASYGTANTGELFF	TGTGCCAGTTATGGGACAGCGAACACCGGGGAGCTGTTTTTT
TRBV7-9	NA	TRBJ2-1	14	NA	CASSAGNSYNEQFF	TGTGCCAGCAGCGCGGGGAACTCCTACAATGAGCAGTTCTTC
TRBV6-6	TRBD1	TRBJ1-1	12	many	CASNFRDREAFF	TGTGCCAGCAATTTCCGGGACAGAGAAGCTTTCTTT
TRBV19	TRBD2	TRBJ2-1	17	NA	CASSRFLSRELYNEQFF	TGTGCCAGTAGTAGGTTTTTATCGCGGGAGCTCTACAATGAGCAGTTCTTC
TRBV29-1	TRBD1	TRBJ2-1	15	few	CSVEVGQGRYNEQFF	TGCAGCGTTGAAGTCGGACAGGGGCGGTACAATGAGCAGTTCTTC
TRBV27	TRBD1	TRBJ2-5	17	NA	CASSPGRTGGWRETQYF	TGTGCCAGCAGTCCCGGGAGGACAGGGGGGTGGAGAGAGACCCAGTACTTC
TRBV7-3	NA	TRBJ2-5	15	NA	CASSPLGGVGETQYF	TGTGCCAGCAGCCCCTTAGGTGGGGTCGGGGAGACCCAGTACTTC
TRBV5-1	NA	TRBJ1-5	14	many	CASSLEPGNQPQHF	TGCGCCAGCAGCTTGGAACCAGGGAATCAGCCCCAGCATTTT
TRBV20-1	TRBD1	TRBJ2-7	13	few	CSAPRDSSYEQYF	TGCAGTGCTCCCCGGGACAGTTCCTACGAGCAGTACTTC
TRBV7-9	NA	TRBJ1-1	14	NA	CASSQHRENTEAFF	TGTGCCAGCAGCCAACACAGGGAGAACACTGAAGCTTTCTTT
TRBV24-1	NA	TRBJ2-5	15	few	CATSTSSGAGETQYF	TGTGCCACCAGTACTTCATCGGGCGCGGGGGAGACCCAGTACTTC
TRBV29-1	NA	TRBJ1-1	15	NA	CSVPKVEGKNTEAFF	TGCAGCGTCCCGAAGGTGGAGGGAAAGAACACTGAAGCTTTCTTT
TRBV27	TRBD1	TRBJ2-3	17	NA	CASSLPQPGQGRGTQYF	TGTGCCAGCAGTTTACCGCAACCGGGACAGGGTAGGGGTACGCAGTATTTT
TRBV4-1	TRBD1	TRBJ1-2	15	NA	CASSQTGGPVYGYTF	TGCGCCAGCAGCCAAACAGGGGGCCCTGTCTATGGCTACACCTTC
TRBV5-1	NA	TRBJ2-5	14	few	CASSRGSSQETQYF	TGCGCCAGCAGCCGGGGGTCATCACAAGAGACCCAGTACTTC
TRBV5-1	NA	TRBJ2-3	12	few	CASSPEGGGQYF	TGCGCCAGCAGCCCCGAGGGGGGAGGCCAGTATTTT
TRBV12-3/TRBV12-4	TRBD2	TRBJ2-1	19	NA	CASSLARRVLAGSYNEQFF	TGTGCCAGCAGTTTAGCGCGGAGGGTTCTAGCGGGGTCCTACAATGAGCAGTTCTTC
TRBV20-1	NA	TRBJ2-7	13	NA	CSAFTGGLYEQYF	TGCAGTGCTTTCACTGGGGGGCTATACGAGCAGTACTTC
TRBV12-3/TRBV12-4	TRBD2	TRBJ2-3	16	many	CASSPLAGSSTDTQYF	TGTGCCAGCAGTCCTCTAGCGGGGAGCAGCACAGATACGCAGTATTTT
TRBV20-1	NA	TRBJ2-2	16	NA	CSAILKRGSNTGELFF	TGCAGTGCTATTCTGAAAAGGGGGTCGAACACCGGGGAGCTGTTTTTT
TRBV5-1	NA	TRBJ1-1	15	many	CASSLDGRVSTEAFF	TGCGCCAGCAGCTTGGATGGGAGGGTGAGCACTGAAGCTTTCTTT
TRBV12-3/TRBV12-4	TRBD1	TRBJ1-1	13	many	CASRPDRGYEAFF	TGTGCCAGCAGACCCGACAGGGGCTATGAAGCTTTCTTT
TRBV7-2	NA	TRBJ1-2	12	few	CASSPRRDGYTF	TGTGCCAGCAGCCCCCGACGTGATGGCTACACCTTC
TRBV29-1	TRBD2	TRBJ2-3	15	few	CSVHGSGGSTDTQYF	TGCAGCGTTCATGGTAGCGGGGGAAGCACAGATACGCAGTATTTT
TRBV30	NA	TRBJ2-7	10	NA	CARRGYEQYF	TGTGCGAGACGAGGCTACGAGCAGTACTTC
TRBV19	NA	TRBJ1-6	15	few	CASRTGMSYNSPLHF	TGTGCCAGTAGAACAGGGATGTCCTATAATTCACCCCTCCACTTT
TRBV12-3/TRBV12-4	TRBD1	TRBJ1-6	14	many	CASSLGTGSSPLHF	TGTGCCAGCAGTTTAGGGACAGGTTCTTCACCCCTCCACTTT
TRBV2	TRBD2	TRBJ2-1	14	NA	CASSGTSGRDEQFF	TGTGCCAGCAGTGGCACTAGCGGGAGAGATGAGCAGTTCTTC
TRBV5-5	TRBD2	TRBJ2-2	16	NA	CASSPRTSGITGELFF	TGTGCCAGCAGCCCTCGGACTAGCGGGATCACCGGGGAGCTGTTTTTT
TRBV27	TRBD1	TRBJ2-2	16	NA	CASSTGQDVIAGELFF	TGTGCCAGCAGTACGGGACAGGACGTAATCGCCGGGGAGCTGTTTTTT
TRBV20-1	NA	TRBJ2-1	15	NA	CSARDWVGVYNEQFF	TGCAGTGCTAGAGATTGGGTAGGGGTTTACAATGAGCAGTTCTTC
TRBV4-2	NA	TRBJ2-3	16	few	CASSLPRPGGTDTQYF	TGTGCCAGCAGTCTCCCTAGGCCTGGAGGCACAGATACGCAGTATTTT
TRBV7-9	NA	TRBJ2-5	13	NA	CASSPVASETQYF	TGTGCCAGCAGCCCGGTGGCTAGCGAGACCCAGTACTTC
TRBV3-1	NA	TRBJ1-1	12	NA	CASSQDWPAAFF	TGTGCCAGCAGCCAAGATTGGCCAGCAGCTTTCTTT
TRBV18	NA	TRBJ2-1	15	NA	CASSPRGGGLNEQFF	TGTGCCAGCTCACCAAGGGGAGGCGGTCTCAATGAGCAGTTCTTC
TRBV20-1	NA	TRBJ2-3	13	few	CSALRANTDTQYF	TGCAGTGCTCTACGGGCAAACACAGATACGCAGTATTTT
TRBV28	NA	TRBJ1-1	12	few	CASSLYSTEAFF	TGTGCCAGCAGTTTATATTCCACTGAAGCTTTCTTT
TRBV14	NA	TRBJ2-5	15	NA	CASSQGDWDQETQYF	TGTGCCAGCAGCCAAGGGGACTGGGACCAAGAGACCCAGTACTTC
TRBV20-1	TRBD1	TRBJ2-1	14	few	CSARPGQGAHEQFF	TGCAGTGCACGACCGGGACAGGGGGCCCATGAGCAGTTCTTC
TRBV6-5	NA	TRBJ1-1	12	many	CASKYGNTEAFF	TGTGCCAGCAAGTATGGGAACACTGAAGCTTTCTTT
TRBV4-1	TRBD1	TRBJ2-5	14	few	CASSLGQGEETQYF	TGCGCCAGCAGCCTGGGACAGGGGGAAGAGACCCAGTACTTC